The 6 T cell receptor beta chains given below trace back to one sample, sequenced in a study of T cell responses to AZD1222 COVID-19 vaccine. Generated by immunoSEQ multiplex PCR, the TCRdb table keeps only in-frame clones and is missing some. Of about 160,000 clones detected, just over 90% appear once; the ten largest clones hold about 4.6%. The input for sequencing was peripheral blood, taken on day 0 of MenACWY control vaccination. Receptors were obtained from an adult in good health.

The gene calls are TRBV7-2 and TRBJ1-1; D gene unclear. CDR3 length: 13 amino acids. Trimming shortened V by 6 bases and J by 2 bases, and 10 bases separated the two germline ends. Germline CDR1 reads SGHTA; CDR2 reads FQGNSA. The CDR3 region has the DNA TGTGCCAGCAGTTTGAGCTTAAACACTGAAGCTTTCTTT. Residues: CASSLSLNTEAFF.

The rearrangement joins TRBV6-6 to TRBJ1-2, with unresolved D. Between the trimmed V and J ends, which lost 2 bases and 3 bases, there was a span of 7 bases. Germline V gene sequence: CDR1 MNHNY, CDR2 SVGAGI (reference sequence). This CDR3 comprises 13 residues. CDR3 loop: CASSYGSHYGYTF. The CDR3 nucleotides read TGTGCCAGCAGTTACGGATCCCACTATGGCTACACCTTC.

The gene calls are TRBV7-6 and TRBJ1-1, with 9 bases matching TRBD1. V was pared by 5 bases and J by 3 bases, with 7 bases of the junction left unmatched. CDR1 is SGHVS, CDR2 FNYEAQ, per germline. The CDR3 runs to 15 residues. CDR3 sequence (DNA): TGTGCCAGCAGCCTCGGGACAGGGAAGTACACTGAAGCTTTCTTT. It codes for CASSLGTGKYTEAFF.

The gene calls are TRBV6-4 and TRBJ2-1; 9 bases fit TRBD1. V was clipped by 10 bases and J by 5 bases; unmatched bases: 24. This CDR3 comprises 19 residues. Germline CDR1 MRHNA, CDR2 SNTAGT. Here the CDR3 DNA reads TGTGCCACCCTCAACTATCCGGGACAGGGACCAAAGGGGGACAATGAGCAGTTCTTC. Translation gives CATLNYPGQGPKGDNEQFF.

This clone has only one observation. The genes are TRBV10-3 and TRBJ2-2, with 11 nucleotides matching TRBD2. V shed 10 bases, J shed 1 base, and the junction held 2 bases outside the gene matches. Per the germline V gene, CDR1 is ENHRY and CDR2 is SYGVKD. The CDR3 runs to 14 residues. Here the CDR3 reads CATGLAGNTGELFF. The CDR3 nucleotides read TGTGCCACCGGACTAGCGGGGAACACCGGGGAGCTGTTTTTT.

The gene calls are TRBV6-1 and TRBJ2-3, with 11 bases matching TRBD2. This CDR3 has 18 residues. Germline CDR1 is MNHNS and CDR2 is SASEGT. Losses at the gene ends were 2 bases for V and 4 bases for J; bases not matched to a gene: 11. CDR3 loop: CASSEQSTSGSMSDTQYF. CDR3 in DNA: TGTGCCAGCAGTGAACAAAGTACTAGCGGGAGCATGTCAGATACGCAGTATTTT.